This T cell receptor beta chain was retrieved from a study of identifying expanded T cells in peripheral blood. Of note for this clone: As yet, its antigen is unknown.

Generated by immunoSEQ multiplex PCR, the TCRdb table keeps only in-frame clones and is missing some. This table holds about 90,000 clones, around 85% found once. During the collection period, no donor immune events like infections were recorded. Study-wide findings and caveats: Differentially abundant clones: approximately 1.3 between replicates, approximately 15 at two to three weeks, roughly 18 at four.

Germline lookup yields CDR1 MNHEY and CDR2 SVGAGI. V was clipped by 7 bases and J by 6 bases, with 17 bases between them. This CDR3 is built from 14 residues. The source material was blood. The sequence came from a person aged 18 to 70 in good health. The chain is built from TRBV6-5 and TRBJ2-3; possible D gene TRBD1, 6 bases. The chain's CDR3 is CASNPIPQGDTQYF. The CDR3 DNA sequence: TGTGCCAGCAACCCAATCCCCCAGGGGGATACGCAGTATTTT.